This T cell receptor (beta chain) was sequenced for a study of read filtering for tumor transcriptome and immune sequencing. Study overall: Mean patient age was roughly 72 years, range roughly 45 to 80; around 17 male, roughly 14 female. About 8 patients were R-ISS I, some 15 were R-ISS II, 6 or 7 were R-ISS III. Study-wide results and caveats: The CD138-negative fraction was mixed bone marrow immune cells, not pure T cells.

V gave up 7 bases and J gave up 6 bases; unmatched junction bases: 11. CDR1 LNHDA and CDR2 SQIVND come from the germline V gene (reference sequence). The CDR3 spans 15 residues. This clonotype occurred many times. Its target is not known. This library used approximately 390 ng RNA and molecular barcoded adaptors spanning alpha/delta and beta/gamma chains. TCRdb reprocessed the reads via MiXCR and lists one record per CDR3 protein. Here the sample spans 35,000 to 40,000 distinct CDR3 sequences, roughly an eighth being singletons. The chain has TRBV19 and TRBJ2-1; 8 positions agree with TRBD2. Sample: a population of CD138-negative cells sorted from bone marrow. This TCR came from a donor aged 40 or older with multiple myeloma. CDR3 loop: CASKGSGSYRNEQFF. The CDR3 DNA is TGTGCCAGTAAAGGGAGCGGGAGCTACCGCAATGAGCAGTTCTTC.